Given below is one T cell receptor (beta chain) in context. This record comes from a study of technical replicates of blood from a handful of donors. Sequencing was performed with immunoSEQ multiplex PCR; in TCRdb, only in-frame clones are kept and a portion is missing. This table has tens of thousands of clones, approximately 96% appearing once. Germline CDR1 is MNHNS and CDR2 is SASEGT. The CDR3 loop spans 15 amino acids. J gave up 3 bases and V 8 bases, and 12 bases lay outside the gene matches. The V and J genes are TRBV6-1 and TRBJ2-7; 8 bases are a match to TRBD1. This clonotype was obtained from a human donor in good health. The sequenced material came from T cells isolated from PBMCs. The CDR3 protein is CASPPRGRGHYEQYF. The CDR3 DNA reads as TGTGCCAGCCCTCCCCGGGGCAGGGGGCACTACGAGCAGTACTTC.